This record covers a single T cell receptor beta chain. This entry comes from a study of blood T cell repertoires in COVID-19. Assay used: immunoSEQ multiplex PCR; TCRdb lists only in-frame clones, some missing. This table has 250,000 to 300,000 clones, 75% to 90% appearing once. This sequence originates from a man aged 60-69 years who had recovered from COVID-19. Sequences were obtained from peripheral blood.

In nucleotides, the CDR3 is TGTGCCAGCAGCACTACCGCAGGGTATGGCTACACCTTC. It is translated as CASSTTAGYGYTF. The chain carries TRBV7-6 and TRBJ1-2; a weak D match, TRBD1 (5 bases). Germline V gene lookup returns CDR1 SGHVS and CDR2 FNYEAQ. V was trimmed by 5 bases and J by 5 bases, leaving 12 bases between them. CDR3 length equals 13 residues. Using reference TRBV7-6 and TRBJ1-2 for the parts outside the CDR3, the full variable domain is GAGVSQSPRYKVTKRGQDVALRCDPISGHVSLYWYRQALGQGPEFLTYFNYEAQQDKSGLPNDRFSAERPEGSISTLTIQRTEQRDSAMYRCASSTTAGYGYTFGSGTRLTVV.